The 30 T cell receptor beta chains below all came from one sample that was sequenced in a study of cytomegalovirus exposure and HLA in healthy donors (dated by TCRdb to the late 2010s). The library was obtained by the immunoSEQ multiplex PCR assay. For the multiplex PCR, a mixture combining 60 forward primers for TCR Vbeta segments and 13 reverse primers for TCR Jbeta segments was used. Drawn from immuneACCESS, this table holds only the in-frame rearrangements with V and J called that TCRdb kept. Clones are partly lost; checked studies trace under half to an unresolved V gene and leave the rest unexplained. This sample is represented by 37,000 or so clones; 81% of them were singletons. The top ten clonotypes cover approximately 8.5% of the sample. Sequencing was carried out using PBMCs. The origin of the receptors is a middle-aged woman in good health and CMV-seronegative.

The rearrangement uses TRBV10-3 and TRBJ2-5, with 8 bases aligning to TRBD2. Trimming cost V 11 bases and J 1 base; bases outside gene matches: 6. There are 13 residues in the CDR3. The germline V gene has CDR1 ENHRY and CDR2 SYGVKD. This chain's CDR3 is CAVQRGSQETQYF. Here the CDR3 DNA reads TGTGCCGTCCAGCGGGGGAGCCAAGAGACCCAGTACTTC.

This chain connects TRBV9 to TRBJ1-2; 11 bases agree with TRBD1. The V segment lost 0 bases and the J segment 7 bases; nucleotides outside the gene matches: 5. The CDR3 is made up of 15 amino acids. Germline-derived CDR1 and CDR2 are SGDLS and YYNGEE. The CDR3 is CASSVDGQGALGYTF. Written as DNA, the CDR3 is TGTGCCAGCAGCGTAGACGGACAGGGGGCGCTTGGCTACACCTTC.

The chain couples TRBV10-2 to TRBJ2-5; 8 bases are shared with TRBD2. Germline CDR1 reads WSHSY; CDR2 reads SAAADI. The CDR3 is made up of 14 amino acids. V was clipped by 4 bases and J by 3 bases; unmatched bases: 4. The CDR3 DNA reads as TGCGCCAGCAGTGTGACTAGCGCTGAAGAGACCCAGTACTTC. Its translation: CASSVTSAEETQYF.

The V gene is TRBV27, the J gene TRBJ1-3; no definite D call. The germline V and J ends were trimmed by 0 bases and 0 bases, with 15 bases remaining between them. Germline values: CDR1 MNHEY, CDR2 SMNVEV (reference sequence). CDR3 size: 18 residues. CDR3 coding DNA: TGTGCCAGCAGTTTATCTCCAGAAAAAAAAGTCTCTGGAAACACCATATATTTT. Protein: CASSLSPEKKVSGNTIYF.

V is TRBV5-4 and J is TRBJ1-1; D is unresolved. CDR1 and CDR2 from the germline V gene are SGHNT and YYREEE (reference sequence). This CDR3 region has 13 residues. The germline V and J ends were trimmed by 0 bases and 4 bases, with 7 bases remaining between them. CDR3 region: CASSLGGSTEAFF. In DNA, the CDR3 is TGTGCCAGCAGCTTGGGAGGGAGCACTGAAGCTTTCTTT.

This CDR3 is CASLERTKNIQYF. The DNA for the CDR3 is TGTGCCAGCTTGGAGCGGACCAAAAACATTCAGTACTTC. The chain is built from TRBV6-5 and TRBJ2-4; tentatively, D is TRBD2 (5 bases). CDR1 MNHEY and CDR2 SVGAGI come from the germline V gene. The CDR3 length is 13 residues. Trimming left V 8 bases short and J 2 bases short, with 10 bases between.

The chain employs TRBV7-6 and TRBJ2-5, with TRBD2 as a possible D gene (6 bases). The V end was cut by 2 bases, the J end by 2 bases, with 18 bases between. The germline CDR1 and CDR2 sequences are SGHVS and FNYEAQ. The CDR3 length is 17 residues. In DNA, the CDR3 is TGTGCCAGCAGCTTAAACCCCTCCCGCGGGGCACAAGAGACCCAGTACTTC. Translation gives CASSLNPSRGAQETQYF.

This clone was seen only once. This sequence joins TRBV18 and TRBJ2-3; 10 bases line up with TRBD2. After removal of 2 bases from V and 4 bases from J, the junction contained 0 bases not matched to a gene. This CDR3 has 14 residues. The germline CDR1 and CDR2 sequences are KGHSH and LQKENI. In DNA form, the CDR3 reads TGTGCCAGCTCACCAAGCGGGGGGGCAGATACGCAGTATTTT. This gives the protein CASSPSGGADTQYF.

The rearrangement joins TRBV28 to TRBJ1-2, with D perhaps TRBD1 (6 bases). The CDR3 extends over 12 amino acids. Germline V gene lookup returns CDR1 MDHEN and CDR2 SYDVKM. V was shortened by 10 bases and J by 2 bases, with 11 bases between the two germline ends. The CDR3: CATRQVNYGYTF. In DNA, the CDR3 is TGTGCCACCCGACAGGTGAACTATGGCTACACCTTC.

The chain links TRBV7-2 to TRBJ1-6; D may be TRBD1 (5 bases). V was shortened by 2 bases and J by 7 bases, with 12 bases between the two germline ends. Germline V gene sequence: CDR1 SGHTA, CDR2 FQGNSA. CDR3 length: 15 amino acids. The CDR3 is CASSLRGGGNSPLHF. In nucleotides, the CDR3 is TGTGCCAGCAGCTTACGGGGCGGGGGGAATTCACCCCTCCACTTT.

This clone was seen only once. CDR3 in amino acids: CASSPRTSGGLEETQYF. DNA of the CDR3: TGTGCCAGCAGTCCCCGGACTAGCGGGGGGCTCGAAGAGACCCAGTACTTC. The chain recombines TRBV28 with TRBJ2-5, with 14 positions matching TRBD2. The CDR3 runs to 17 residues. CDR1 is MDHEN and CDR2 is SYDVKM in the germline V gene. The V gene end was trimmed by 5 bases and the J gene end by 3 bases; junction bases not matched to a gene: 8. Complete variable domain (other parts from reference TRBV28 and TRBJ2-5): DVKVTQSSRYLVKRTGEKVFLECVQDMDHENMFWYRQDPGLGLRLIYFSYDVKMKEKGDIPEGYSVSREKKERFSLILESASTNQTSMYLCASSPRTSGGLEETQYFGPGTRLLVL.

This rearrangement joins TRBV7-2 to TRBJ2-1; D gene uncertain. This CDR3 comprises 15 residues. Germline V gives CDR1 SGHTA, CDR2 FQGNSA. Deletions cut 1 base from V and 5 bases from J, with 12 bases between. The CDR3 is CASSLGGRIDNEQFF. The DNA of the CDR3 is TGTGCCAGCAGCTTAGGCGGCAGAATCGACAATGAGCAGTTCTTC.

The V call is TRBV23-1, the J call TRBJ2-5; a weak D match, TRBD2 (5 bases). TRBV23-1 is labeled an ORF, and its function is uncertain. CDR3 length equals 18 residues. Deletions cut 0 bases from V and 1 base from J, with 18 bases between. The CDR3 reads CASSQSSSGFAPQETQYF. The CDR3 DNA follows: TGCGCCAGCAGTCAATCGAGTTCGGGGTTTGCCCCCCAAGAGACCCAGTACTTC.

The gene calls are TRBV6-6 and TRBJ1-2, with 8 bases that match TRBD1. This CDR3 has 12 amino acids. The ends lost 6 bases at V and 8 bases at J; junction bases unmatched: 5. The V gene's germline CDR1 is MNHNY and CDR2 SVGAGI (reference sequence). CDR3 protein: CASSDRGGGYTF. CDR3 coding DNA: TGTGCCAGCAGCGACAGGGGAGGAGGCTACACCTTC.

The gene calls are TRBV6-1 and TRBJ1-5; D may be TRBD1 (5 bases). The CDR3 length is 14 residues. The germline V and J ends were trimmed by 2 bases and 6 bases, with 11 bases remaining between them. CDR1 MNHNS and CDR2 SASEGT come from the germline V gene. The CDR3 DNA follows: TGTGCCAGCAGTGAACGGGGGAACAGTCAGCCCCAGCATTTT. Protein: CASSERGNSQPQHF.

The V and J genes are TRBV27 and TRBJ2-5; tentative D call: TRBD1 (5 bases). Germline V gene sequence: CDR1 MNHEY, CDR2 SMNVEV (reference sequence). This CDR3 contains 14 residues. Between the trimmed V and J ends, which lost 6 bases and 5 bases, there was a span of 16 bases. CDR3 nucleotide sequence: TGTGCCAGCAGGCCTGTAGGGGCCCTGGAGACCCAGTACTTC. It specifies CASRPVGALETQYF.

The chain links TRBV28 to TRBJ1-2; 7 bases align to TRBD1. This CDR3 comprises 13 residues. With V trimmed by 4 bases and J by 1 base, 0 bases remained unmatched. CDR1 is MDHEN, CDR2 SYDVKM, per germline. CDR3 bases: TGTGCCAGCAGTTACAGGGGTAACTATGGCTACACCTTC. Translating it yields CASSYRGNYGYTF.

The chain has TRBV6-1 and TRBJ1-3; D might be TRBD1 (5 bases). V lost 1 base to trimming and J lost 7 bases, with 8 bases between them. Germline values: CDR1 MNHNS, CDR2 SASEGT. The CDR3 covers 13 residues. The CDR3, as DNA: TGTGCCAGCAGTGAAGTGGGGGGGAACACCATATATTTT. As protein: CASSEVGGNTIYF.

The CDR3 nucleotides read TGTGCCAGCAGAGGGGAGGGGGGGCTCGCAGATACGCAGTATTTT. It is translated as CASRGEGGLADTQYF. This chain links TRBV2 with TRBJ2-3; D possibly corresponds to TRBD2 (7 bases). Germline V gene sequence: CDR1 SNHLY, CDR2 FYNNEI. The V gene lost 6 bases and the J gene lost 4 bases, with 17 bases spanning the gap. CDR3 length equals 15 residues.

The DNA of the CDR3 is TGTGCCAGCAGCTTGGGGAGCGGTGCCAATCAGCCCCAGCATTTT. Translating it yields CASSLGSGANQPQHF. The chain links TRBV5-5 to TRBJ1-5; D uncertain. The CDR3 loop spans 15 amino acids. CDR1 and CDR2 from the germline V gene are SGHKS and YYEKEE (reference sequence). V lost 0 bases, J lost 3 bases, and 10 bases lay in between. The full variable domain, in which reference TRBV5-5 and TRBJ1-5 provide the parts outside the CDR3, is DAGVTQSPTHLIKTRGQQVTLRCSPISGHKSVSWYQQVLGQGPQFIFQYYEKEERGRGNFPDRFSARQFPNYSSELNVNALLLGDSALYLCASSLGSGANQPQHFGDGTRLSIL.

The CDR3: CASSQEFGSLNTEAFF. The CDR3 DNA reads as TGCGCCAGCAGCCAAGAATTTGGGAGTTTGAACACTGAAGCTTTCTTT. J is TRBJ1-1 and V is TRBV4-3; no reliable D call. Germline V gives CDR1 LGHNA, CDR2 YSLEER. The CDR3 is made up of 16 amino acids. V lost 0 bases and J lost 0, with 11 bases in between.

In DNA form, the CDR3 reads TGTGCCACCAGCAGGGACAGGGTTTTGATTAGAGATGGCTACACCTTC. As protein: CATSRDRVLIRDGYTF. The chain has TRBV15 and TRBJ1-2, with 8 bases matching TRBD1. Trimming at V came to 3 bases and at J to 6 bases, leaving 12 bases not matched to a gene. Germline CDR1 and CDR2: LNHNV and YYDKDF (reference sequence). This CDR3 has 16 amino acids.

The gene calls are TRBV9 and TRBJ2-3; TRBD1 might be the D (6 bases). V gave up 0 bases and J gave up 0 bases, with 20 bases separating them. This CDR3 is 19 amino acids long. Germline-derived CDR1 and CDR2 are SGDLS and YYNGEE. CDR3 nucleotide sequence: TGTGCCAGCAGCGTAGGTTTTCAGCGGACAGCCTCTAGCACAGATACGCAGTATTTT. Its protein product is CASSVGFQRTASSTDTQYF.

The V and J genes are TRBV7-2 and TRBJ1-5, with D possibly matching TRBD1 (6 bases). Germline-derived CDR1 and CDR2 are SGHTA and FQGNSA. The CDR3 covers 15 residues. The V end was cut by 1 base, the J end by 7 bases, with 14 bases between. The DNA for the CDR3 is TGTGCCAGCAGCTTAGAGCAGGGGCGAGGGCAGCCCCAGCATTTT. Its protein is CASSLEQGRGQPQHF.

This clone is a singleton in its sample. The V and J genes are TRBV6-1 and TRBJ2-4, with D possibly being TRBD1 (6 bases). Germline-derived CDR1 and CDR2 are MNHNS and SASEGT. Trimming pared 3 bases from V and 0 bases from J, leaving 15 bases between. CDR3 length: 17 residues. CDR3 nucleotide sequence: TGTGCCAGCAGTGATATCATGACAGGACAAGCCAAAAACATTCAGTACTTC. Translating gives CASSDIMTGQAKNIQYF.

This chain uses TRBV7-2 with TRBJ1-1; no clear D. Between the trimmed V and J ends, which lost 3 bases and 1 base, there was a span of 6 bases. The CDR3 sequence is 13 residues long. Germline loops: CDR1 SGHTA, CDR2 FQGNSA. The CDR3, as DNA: TGTGCCAGCAGCTTTGCGAGGAACACTGAAGCTTTCTTT. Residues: CASSFARNTEAFF. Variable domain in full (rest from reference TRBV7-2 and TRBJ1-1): GAGVSQSPSNKVTEKGKDVELRCDPISGHTALYWYRQSLGQGLEFLIYFQGNSAPDKSGLPSDRFSAERTGGSVSTLTIQRTQQEDSAVYLCASSFARNTEAFFGQGTRLTVV.

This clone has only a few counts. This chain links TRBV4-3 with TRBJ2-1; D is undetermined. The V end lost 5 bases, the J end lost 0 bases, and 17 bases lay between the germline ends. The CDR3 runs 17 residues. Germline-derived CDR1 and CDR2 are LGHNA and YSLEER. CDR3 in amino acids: CASSSPPTPSSYNEQFF. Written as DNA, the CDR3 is TGCGCCAGCAGCTCGCCCCCTACCCCGAGCTCCTACAATGAGCAGTTCTTC.

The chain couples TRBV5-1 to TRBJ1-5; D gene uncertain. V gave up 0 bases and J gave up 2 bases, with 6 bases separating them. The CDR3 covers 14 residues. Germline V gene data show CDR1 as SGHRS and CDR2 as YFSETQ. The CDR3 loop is CASSLGGGNQPQHF. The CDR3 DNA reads TGCGCCAGCAGCTTGGGCGGGGGCAATCAGCCCCAGCATTTT.

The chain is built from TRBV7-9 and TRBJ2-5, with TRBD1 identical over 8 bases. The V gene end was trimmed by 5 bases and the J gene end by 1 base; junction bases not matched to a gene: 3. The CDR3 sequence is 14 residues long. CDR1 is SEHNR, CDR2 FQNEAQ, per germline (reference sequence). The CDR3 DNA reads TGTGCCAGCAGCCTCGACAGGGGCCAAGAGACCCAGTACTTC. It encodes CASSLDRGQETQYF.

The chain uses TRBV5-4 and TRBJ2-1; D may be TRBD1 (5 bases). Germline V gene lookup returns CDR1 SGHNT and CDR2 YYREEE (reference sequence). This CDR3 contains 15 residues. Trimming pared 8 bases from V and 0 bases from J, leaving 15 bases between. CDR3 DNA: TGTGCCAGTAGACAGATAGGGGACTCCTACAATGAGCAGTTCTTC. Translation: CASRQIGDSYNEQFF. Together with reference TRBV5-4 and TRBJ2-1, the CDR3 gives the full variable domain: ETGVTQSPTHLIKTRGQQVTLRCSSQSGHNTVSWYQQALGQGPQFIFQYYREEENGRGNFPPRFSGLQFPNYSSELNVNALELDDSALYLCASRQIGDSYNEQFFGPGTRLTVL.